What follows describes a single T cell receptor (beta chain). Its antigen remains unknown. This entry is derived from a study of OX40 agonist ivuxolimab in advanced cancers. The CDR3 has 13 residues. Trimming shortened V by 5 bases and J by 0 bases, and 10 bases separated the two germline ends. Germline CDR1 and CDR2: GTSNPN and SVGIG (reference sequence). Overall study findings and caveats: Relatively little clonal expansion, among the lowest observed, appeared in partial responders at 0.1-3.0 mg/kg. Both blood CD4+ and CD8+ T cells showed clonal growth by week 6 at 0.1 to 3.0 mg/kg.

Patients who had autoimmune disease history or got systemic immunosuppression were left out. Profiling relied on immunoSEQ multiplex PCR, and the TCRdb table lists in-frame clones only, not all of them. The sample contains about 64,000 clones, approximately 88% of which appear only once. The gene calls are TRBV30 and TRBJ1-1; D is possibly TRBD1 (6 bases). The sequenced sample was CD4+ or CD8+ T cells sorted from blood, obtained in a trial of the OX40 agonist ivuxolimab. The TCR comes from an adult with an advanced solid tumor such as melanoma, head and neck, liver or kidney cancer. The CDR3 spells CAWGQSMNTEAFF. Written as DNA, the CDR3 is TGTGCCTGGGGACAGTCCATGAACACTGAAGCTTTCTTT.